A selection of T cell receptor beta chains follows, all from one sample in a study of blood T cells in healthy people across ages. TCRdb ran MiXCR on the 5' RACE reads and lists one entry per CDR3 protein. The top ten clones hold around 29% of a sample with around 280,000 distinct CDR3 sequences, roughly 26% of them seen once. Sample: blood. The receptors were sampled from a woman aged 70-85 years in good health. Both conserved end residues are part of each CDR3. The D gene is left open where the match is weak. Size tells how often a clone was seen (once, few, many) or the class of an expanded clone, and some rows leave it out.

clone size	J gene	D gene	V gene	CDR3 DNA	CDR3 protein
NA	TRBJ2-7	NA	TRBV5-1	TGCGCCGTCCGGGACGGCAACGGGCAGTACTTC	CAVRDGNGQYF
NA	TRBJ2-5	TRBD1	TRBV5-4	TGTGCCAGCAGCTTGGCTCGGACAGGGCCCACGGAGACCCAGTACTTC	CASSLARTGPTETQYF
many	TRBJ1-2	TRBD1	TRBV20-1	TGCAGTGCTAGAAGGGGACAGGGCGGAAGCTATGGCTACACCTTC	CSARRGQGGSYGYTF
NA	TRBJ2-5	TRBD2	TRBV20-1	TGCAGTGCCCCTAGGACTAGGTGGCAAGAGACCCAGTACTTC	CSAPRTRWQETQYF
few	TRBJ2-2	TRBD2	TRBV29-1	TGCAGCGTCCGGTCCGGGACTAGCGTTTTCACCGGGGAGCTGTTTTTT	CSVRSGTSVFTGELFF
few	TRBJ2-5	NA	TRBV28	TGTGCCAGCAGTTTACAGGGACGTCGAGAGACCCAGTACTTC	CASSLQGRRETQYF
NA	TRBJ2-3	TRBD2	TRBV15	TGTGCCACCAGCAGAGATCGTTCGGGAGGGCCGCTCGGCACAGATACGCAGTATTTT	CATSRDRSGGPLGTDTQYF
NA	TRBJ2-3	TRBD2	TRBV7-7	TGTGCCAGCAGCCCCGGGACTAGCGCAAAGACAGATACGCAGTATTTT	CASSPGTSAKTDTQYF
NA	TRBJ2-5	TRBD2	TRBV4-1	TGCGCCAGCAGCCAAGGACGGGAGGGCCGCGAGACCCAGTACTTC	CASSQGREGRETQYF
few	TRBJ1-4	NA	TRBV11-2	TGTGCCAGCAGCTTAGACGCCGCGACAAGGAGCGGAGAAAAACTGTTTTTT	CASSLDAATRSGEKLFF
NA	TRBJ1-5	NA	TRBV18	TGTGCCAGCTCCCTGCCCGGGGATCAGCCCCAGCATTTT	CASSLPGDQPQHF
NA	TRBJ2-1	TRBD2	TRBV20-1	TGCAGTGCTACTACGCTAGCGGGGGATTCCTACAATGAGCAGTTCTTC	CSATTLAGDSYNEQFF
NA	TRBJ1-2	TRBD1	TRBV25-1	TGTGCCAGCAGTGAATCAAGACAGGGGGCAAACTATGGCTACACCTTC	CASSESRQGANYGYTF
few	TRBJ1-1	NA	TRBV7-9	TGTGCCAGCAGCTTAGGTTCGACTCGGGGGCCTGAAGCTTTCTTT	CASSLGSTRGPEAFF
NA	TRBJ2-4	TRBD1	TRBV7-9	TGTGCCAGCAGTGTTGCCGGGACAGGGTTGAACATTCAGTACTTC	CASSVAGTGLNIQYF
NA	TRBJ2-1	TRBD1	TRBV7-2	TGTGCCAGCAGCTTTCCTCCGACAGGGATGGGTGAGCAGTTCTTC	CASSFPPTGMGEQFF
NA	TRBJ2-1	NA	TRBV3-1	TGTGCCAGCAGCCAAGTACCGGGCTACAATGAGCAGTTCTTC	CASSQVPGYNEQFF
few	TRBJ1-2	NA	TRBV5-1	TGCGCCAGCAGCCCCCTGTACGATGGCTACACCTTC	CASSPLYDGYTF
few	TRBJ1-3	TRBD1	TRBV6-1	TGTGCCAGCAGCGCTGCCCAGGGGACAGGGAAGGGTGGAAACACCATATATTTT	CASSAAQGTGKGGNTIYF
NA	TRBJ1-2	NA	TRBV29-1	TGCAGCGTTGAGAGGGCTGGGGGCTTGAAGTTCTCTCAAAACTATGGCTACACCTTC	CSVERAGGLKFSQNYGYTF
many	TRBJ2-3	NA	TRBV29-1	TGCAGCGTCGTTGGGACCTTCACCACAGATACGCAGTATTTT	CSVVGTFTTDTQYF
few	TRBJ1-1	NA	TRBV3-1	TGTGCCAGCAGCCGGCAGAAAGCTTTCTTT	CASSRQKAFF
once	TRBJ1-2	NA	TRBV7-2	TGTGCCAGCAGCTCCAGCTACTATGGCTACACCTTC	CASSSSYYGYTF
few	TRBJ2-2	NA	TRBV11-2	TGTGCCAGCAGCTTAGTATCCAACAGGGTCGGGGAGCTGTTTTTT	CASSLVSNRVGELFF
few	TRBJ2-2	TRBD1	TRBV28	TGTGCCAGCAGTTCCCTTACCGGGACAGGGGGCACCGGGGAGCTGTTTTTT	CASSSLTGTGGTGELFF